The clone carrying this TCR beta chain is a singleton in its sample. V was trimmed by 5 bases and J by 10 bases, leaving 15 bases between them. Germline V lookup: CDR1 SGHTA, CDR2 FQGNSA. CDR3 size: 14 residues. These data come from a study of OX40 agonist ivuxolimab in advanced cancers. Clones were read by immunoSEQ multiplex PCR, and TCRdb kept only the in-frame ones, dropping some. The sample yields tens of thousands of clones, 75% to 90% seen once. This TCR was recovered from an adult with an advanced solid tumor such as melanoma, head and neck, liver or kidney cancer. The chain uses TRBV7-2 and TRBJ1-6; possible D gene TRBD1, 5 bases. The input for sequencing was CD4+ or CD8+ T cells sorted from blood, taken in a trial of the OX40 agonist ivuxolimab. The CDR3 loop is CASSPRGGSSPLHF. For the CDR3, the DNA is TGTGCCAGCAGCCCTAGGGGTGGCTCATCACCCCTCCACTTT.